This T cell receptor beta chain was sequenced during a study of blood T cell repertoires in COVID-19. Generated by immunoSEQ multiplex PCR, the TCRdb table keeps only in-frame clones and is missing some. The sample records about 200,000 clones, roughly 88% being singletons. Germline-derived CDR1 and CDR2 are KGHDR and SFDVKD. This CDR3 spans 15 amino acids. V shed 4 bases and J 4 bases; nucleotides not matched to a gene: 3. Specimen: PBMCs or T cells enriched from blood (not recorded which). The V and J genes are TRBV24-1 and TRBJ2-1; 10 bases are shared with TRBD1. This receptor was obtained from a man aged 35 to 55 with acute COVID-19. The CDR3: CATSEPGQGYNEQFF. CDR3 sequence (DNA): TGTGCCACCAGTGAACCGGGACAGGGGTACAATGAGCAGTTCTTC.